This is a list of T cell receptor beta chains from one sample in a study of Graves' ophthalmopathy and Graves' hyperthyroidism. MiXCR, applied by TCRdb to the multiplex PCR reads, yields one record per CDR3 protein. The repertoire includes over a million distinct CDR3 sequences, 35% to 45% of them detected once, and more than 9.5% sits in the top ten. The sequenced material came from peripheral blood or thyroid tissue (not recorded which). These receptors were taken from an adult man with Graves' hyperthyroidism. Each CDR3 is given with its conserved first and last residue. Fields, in order: D gene, clone size, J gene, V gene, CDR3 protein, CDR3 DNA. The D gene is left open where the match is weak. The listing skips clone size in some rows; elsewhere it reads once, few, many or a size class.

TRBD1 . TRBJ1-1 TRBV29-1 CSFTQGAPEAFF TGCAGCTTTACCCAGGGGGCCCCTGAAGCTTTCTTT
TRBD1 few TRBJ2-2 TRBV11-2 CASSSAGTASSGELFF TGTGCCAGCAGCTCCGCCGGGACAGCGAGCTCCGGGGAGCTGTTTTTT
. many TRBJ2-5 TRBV29-1 CSVVPNQETQYF TGCAGCGTTGTCCCAAACCAAGAGACCCAGTACTTC
. . TRBJ1-4 TRBV6-9 CASSLSGTPFEKLFF TGTGCCAGCAGCCTTTCAGGGACCCCATTTGAAAAACTGTTTTTT
TRBD1 few TRBJ2-7 TRBV4-1 CASSQTTGQSYEQYF TGCGCCAGCAGCCAAACGACGGGACAGTCCTACGAGCAGTACTTC
. . TRBJ2-7 TRBV7-2 CASSLISTGTYEQYF TGTGCCAGCAGCTTAATCTCGACAGGAACCTACGAGCAGTACTTC
TRBD2 few TRBJ2-7 TRBV7-2 CASSLEPPGLAGAYEQYF TGTGCCAGCAGCTTAGAACCGCCCGGACTAGCGGGAGCCTACGAGCAGTACTTC
. many TRBJ1-6 TRBV7-9 CASSRQTNSPLHF TGTGCCAGCAGCCGACAGACAAATTCACCCCTCCACTTT
TRBD1 many TRBJ1-4 TRBV20-1 CSARTGNSEKLFF TGCAGTGCGAGGACAGGGAATAGTGAAAAACTGTTTTTT
. many TRBJ1-1 TRBV29-1 CSVDQAMNTEAFF TGCAGCGTTGATCAGGCGATGAACACTGAAGCTTTCTTT
TRBD1 . TRBJ2-3 TRBV29-1 CSGHPNRTGSKPSNTDTQYF TGCAGCGGTCATCCGAATCGGACAGGGTCAAAACCTTCTAACACAGATACGCAGTATTTT
. many TRBJ2-5 TRBV7-9 CASSRRRAGRETQYF TGTGCCAGCAGCCGGAGAAGGGCGGGGAGGGAGACCCAGTACTTC
. . TRBJ2-7 TRBV12-3/TRBV12-4 CASSPEGVLKSYEQYF TGTGCCAGCAGCCCCGAGGGGGTTCTGAAGTCCTACGAGCAGTACTTC
TRBD2 . TRBJ2-5 TRBV24-1 CATSDMGTSGRAGETQYF TGTGCCACCAGTGATATGGGGACTAGCGGGAGGGCCGGGGAGACCCAGTACTTC
TRBD1 few TRBJ1-4 TRBV18 CASYGTENEKLFF TGTGCCAGCTACGGGACAGAGAATGAAAAACTGTTTTTT
TRBD1 few TRBJ1-5 TRBV15 CATSSDRGVQPQHF TGTGCCACCAGCAGCGACAGGGGGGTTCAGCCCCAGCATTTT
. once TRBJ1-2 TRBV2 CASSHRAGAGYTF TGTGCCAGCAGTCATCGAGCGGGTGCCGGCTACACCTTC
. many TRBJ1-5 TRBV6-2/TRBV6-3 CASSSSQPQHF TGTGCCAGCAGTTCTTCTCAGCCCCAGCATTTT
TRBD2 . TRBJ2-7 TRBV29-1 CSDASGSYEQYF TGCAGCGATGCTAGCGGGAGCTACGAGCAGTACTTC
. . TRBJ1-2 TRBV20-1 CSASFDRHRGGYTF TGCAGTGCTAGCTTCGATCGGCACCGGGGTGGCTACACCTTC
. few TRBJ2-5 TRBV19 CASSIQGIQTQYF TGTGCCAGTAGTATTCAGGGAATCCAGACCCAGTACTTC
. . TRBJ2-5 TRBV11-1 CASSAVLAALQETQYF TGTGCCAGCAGTGCTGTATTAGCGGCTTTACAAGAGACCCAGTACTTC
. . TRBJ1-6 TRBV25-1 CASTALSSYNSPLHF TGTGCCAGCACGGCGCTTAGCTCCTATAATTCACCCCTCCACTTT
. . TRBJ2-7 TRBV7-2 CASSPQGSQQYF TGTGCCAGCAGCCCGCAGGGAAGTCAGCAGTACTTC
. many TRBJ2-7 TRBV19 CASSTQGKGSYEQYF TGTGCCAGTAGTACACAGGGTAAGGGCTCCTACGAGCAGTACTTC
. few TRBJ1-4 TRBV5-1 CASSYDGTTNEKLFF TGCGCCAGCAGCTACGACGGAACAACTAATGAAAAACTGTTTTTT
. few TRBJ2-2 TRBV4-3 CASSQVGLGGANTGELFF TGCGCCAGCAGCCAAGTGGGACTGGGCGGGGCGAACACCGGGGAGCTGTTTTTT
. . TRBJ2-7 TRBV10-3 CASSYDWTPTGSYEQYF TGTGCCAGCAGTTACGACTGGACACCGACGGGCTCCTACGAGCAGTACTTC
TRBD2 . TRBJ2-7 TRBV11-2 CASGAGTTYEQYF TGTGCCAGCGGCGCTGGGACTACCTACGAGCAGTACTTC
. few TRBJ1-2 TRBV29-1 CSVKDGLGGYTF TGCAGCGTTAAGGACGGGTTGGGAGGCTACACCTTC
. . TRBJ2-5 TRBV29-1 CSVRGWQETQYF TGCAGCGTGAGGGGTTGGCAAGAGACCCAGTACTTC
. . TRBJ2-3 TRBV7-9 CASSLGQGTDTQYF TGTGCCAGCAGCTTAGGGCAGGGAACAGATACGCAGTATTTT
. . TRBJ1-4 TRBV20-1 CSARTGEKLFF TGCAGTGCTAGGACAGGTGAAAAACTGTTTTTT
. few TRBJ2-7 TRBV10-3 CASRTQGSAYEQYF TGTGCCAGCAGAACGCAGGGGTCAGCCTACGAGCAGTACTTC
. . TRBJ1-5 TRBV2 CASSSNTGGTGYSNQPQHF TGTGCCAGCAGCTCTAACACCGGGGGAACAGGATATAGCAATCAGCCCCAGCATTTT
TRBD2 once TRBJ2-7 TRBV28 CASAWSTSGGSYEQYF TGTGCCAGCGCCTGGTCGACTAGCGGAGGCTCCTACGAGCAGTACTTC
. . TRBJ2-3 TRBV19 CATQVTSTDTQYF TGTGCCACCCAAGTTACTAGCACAGATACGCAGTATTTT
. . TRBJ2-2 TRBV28 CASSTRRVIGELFF TGTGCCAGCAGTACCCGCAGGGTTATCGGGGAGCTGTTTTTT
. many TRBJ2-7 TRBV7-9 CASQREDRVSYEQYF TGTGCCAGCCAACGGGAGGACAGGGTCTCCTACGAGCAGTACTTC
. many TRBJ2-7 TRBV5-5 CASSQASIARFGQYF TGTGCCAGCAGCCAGGCTAGTATAGCGAGGTTCGGACAGTACTTC
. once TRBJ2-7 TRBV7-9 CASSLGSTALSYEQYF TGTGCCAGCAGCTTAGGATCGACAGCTCTATCCTACGAGCAGTACTTC
. many TRBJ2-2 TRBV5-1 CASRRTDRSWNTGELFF TGCGCCAGCAGAAGGACGGACCGATCCTGGAACACCGGGGAGCTGTTTTTT
. . TRBJ2-7 TRBV10-3 CAISDVRDYEQYF TGTGCCATCAGCGACGTCAGGGACTACGAGCAGTACTTC
. many TRBJ2-2 TRBV4-1 CASSHGPEGELFF TGCGCCAGCAGCCACGGACCAGAAGGGGAGCTGTTTTTT
. few TRBJ2-7 TRBV12-3/TRBV12-4 CASSDIRDSGDEQYF TGTGCCAGCAGCGATATCCGGGACAGCGGGGACGAGCAGTACTTC
. . TRBJ2-7 TRBV12-3/TRBV12-4 CASRNSIPYEQYF TGTGCCAGCAGGAACAGTATACCGTACGAGCAGTACTTC
. many TRBJ2-7 TRBV20-1 CSARDYEQYF TGCAGTGCTAGAGACTACGAGCAGTACTTC
TRBD1 few TRBJ1-1 TRBV4-1 CASRYRGTINTEAFF TGCGCCAGCAGGTACAGGGGGACGATTAACACTGAAGCTTTCTTT
TRBD1 few TRBJ2-5 TRBV12-3/TRBV12-4 CASGPSGTEQETQYF TGTGCTAGTGGTCCGTCCGGGACAGAACAAGAGACCCAGTACTTC
. many TRBJ2-7 TRBV5-1 CASSLRVTGASYEQYF TGCGCCAGCAGCTTGAGGGTCACGGGGGCCTCCTACGAGCAGTACTTC
. many TRBJ1-5 TRBV5-6 CASKTLNSNQPQHF TGTGCCAGCAAGACTCTTAACAGCAATCAGCCCCAGCATTTT
TRBD2 . TRBJ2-2 TRBV9 CASSVVVLAGDTGELFF TGTGCCAGCAGCGTAGTAGTTCTAGCGGGAGACACCGGGGAGCTGTTTTTT
. many TRBJ1-5 TRBV6-5 CASRRERNQPQHF TGTGCCAGTAGGAGGGAGCGCAATCAGCCCCAGCATTTT
. . TRBJ1-5 TRBV2 CASSANSNNQPQHF TGTGCCAGCAGTGCCAACAGCAATAATCAGCCCCAGCATTTT
. many TRBJ1-1 TRBV7-8 CASSPPTGLGTEAFF TGTGCCAGCAGCCCACCGACAGGCCTGGGCACTGAAGCTTTCTTT
. . TRBJ2-3 TRBV29-1 CSVVTFRSTDTQYF TGCAGCGTCGTGACCTTTCGAAGCACAGATACGCAGTATTTT